Listed below are T cell receptor beta chains from one sample, sequenced in a study of CD8 T cells in ankylosing spondylitis. TCRdb re-derived calls from the 5' RACE reads in MiXCR, one entry per CDR3 protein. Here the sample spans 250,000 to 300,000 distinct CDR3 sequences, around 18% being singletons. The specimen was blood, either unsorted or a sorted T cell fraction (not recorded which). These receptors all stem from a male donor with ankylosing spondylitis or in good health (not recorded which). Each CDR3 is given with its conserved first and last residue. A D gene is named only where the DNA matches it firmly. Size values are once, few and many counts, or a class for expanded clones, and some rows have none.

d_call	clone_size	v_call	cdr3_length	j_call	cdr3_aa	cdr3_nt
TRBD1	-	TRBV20-1	16	TRBJ1-2	CSARGGQGVSNYGYTF	TGCAGTGCTAGAGGTGGACAGGGGGTATCCAACTATGGCTACACCTTC
TRBD1	many	TRBV27	13	TRBJ1-1	CASNGQGATEAFF	TGTGCCAGCAACGGACAGGGGGCGACTGAAGCTTTCTTT
-	few	TRBV5-6	17	TRBJ2-1	CASSGSLIDRELNEQFF	TGTGCCAGCAGCGGATCCTTGATAGATCGCGAACTCAATGAGCAGTTCTTC
-	-	TRBV20-1	16	TRBJ1-4	CSARPEPPADSRKLFF	TGCAGTGCTAGACCAGAGCCCCCGGCGGACTCAAGAAAACTGTTTTTT
-	-	TRBV12-3/TRBV12-4	15	TRBJ1-6	CASSPSGSYNSPLHF	TGTGCCAGCAGCCCCTCGGGGAGCTATAATTCACCCCTCCACTTT
-	-	TRBV15	13	TRBJ2-1	CATSRSSVNEQFF	TGTGCCACCAGCAGGAGTAGCGTCAATGAGCAGTTCTTC
TRBD1	few	TRBV28	18	TRBJ1-4	CASSLPYRGRATNEKLFF	TGTGCCAGCAGTTTACCTTACAGGGGGCGGGCAACTAATGAAAAACTGTTTTTT
-	-	TRBV14	14	TRBJ1-1	CASSQDVMNTEAFF	TGTGCCAGCAGCCAGGACGTTATGAACACTGAAGCTTTCTTT
-	-	TRBV12-3/TRBV12-4	19	TRBJ1-4	CASSLGGRAGLATNEKLFF	TGTGCCAGCAGTTTAGGGGGCAGGGCCGGACTTGCAACTAATGAAAAACTGTTTTTT
TRBD2	few	TRBV20-1	14	TRBJ2-3	CSALLAGGGDTQYF	TGCAGTGCTCTTCTGGCGGGGGGAGGGGATACGCAGTATTTT
TRBD1	few	TRBV6-5	14	TRBJ1-2	CASSSPGQGYGYTF	TGTGCCAGCAGTTCACCGGGACAGGGCTATGGCTACACCTTC
TRBD1	few	TRBV5-1	15	TRBJ2-1	CASDPSPPGGNEQFF	TGCGCCAGCGACCCAAGTCCCCCAGGGGGCAATGAGCAGTTCTTC
TRBD2	-	TRBV20-1	15	TRBJ2-1	CSAPLGLAGASEQFF	TGCAGTGCTCCACTCGGACTAGCGGGAGCGTCGGAGCAGTTCTTC
-	-	TRBV12-3/TRBV12-4	16	TRBJ2-5	CASSLGDTRPGETQYF	TGTGCCAGCAGTTTAGGGGACACGAGGCCCGGGGAGACCCAGTACTTC
-	-	TRBV12-3/TRBV12-4	14	TRBJ2-2	CASSPPLYTGELFF	TGTGCCAGCAGTCCCCCCCTGTATACCGGGGAGCTGTTTTTT
-	few	TRBV7-8	15	TRBJ2-3	CASSSFTGPKDTQYF	TGTGCCAGCAGCTCGTTTACGGGTCCGAAAGATACGCAGTATTTT
TRBD1	-	TRBV5-5	15	TRBJ2-5	CASSRHLGQGETQYF	TGTGCCAGCAGCCGCCATTTAGGACAGGGAGAGACCCAGTACTTC
-	few	TRBV25-1	14	TRBJ1-2	CASSELQGNYGYTF	TGTGCCAGCAGTGAATTGCAGGGGAACTATGGCTACACCTTC
-	many	TRBV29-1	11	TRBJ2-5	CSGAYQETQYF	TGCAGCGGAGCATACCAAGAGACCCAGTACTTC
-	-	TRBV11-1	15	TRBJ2-5	CASSLGATYQETQYF	TGTGCCAGCAGCTTAGGTGCCACCTACCAAGAGACCCAGTACTTC
-	-	TRBV15	17	TRBJ1-6	CATSRDPEGFGYSPLHF	TGTGCCACCAGCAGAGATCCCGAGGGGTTCGGCTATTCACCCCTCCACTTT
TRBD2	-	TRBV7-6	18	TRBJ2-6	CASSAGGAGGSGANVLTF	TGTGCCAGCAGCGCGGGAGGGGCTGGTGGTTCTGGGGCCAACGTCCTGACTTTC
TRBD1	few	TRBV12-3/TRBV12-4	13	TRBJ1-1	CASSYGQGFQAFF	TGTGCCAGCAGTTACGGACAGGGATTTCAAGCTTTCTTT
TRBD2	-	TRBV2	16	TRBJ2-1	CASSEARLAGHNEQFF	TGTGCCAGCAGTGAAGCTAGGCTAGCGGGTCACAATGAGCAGTTCTTC
-	few	TRBV14	18	TRBJ2-6	CASSPGDPSYSGANVLTF	TGTGCCAGCAGCCCAGGGGATCCCTCTTACTCTGGGGCCAACGTCCTGACTTTC
TRBD2	-	TRBV28	15	TRBJ2-3	CASRTGTSGTDTQYF	TGTGCCAGCAGGACGGGGACTAGCGGAACAGATACGCAGTATTTT
TRBD2	few	TRBV10-3	22	TRBJ2-3	CAISESSGRQGGLAGNTDTQYF	TGTGCCATCAGTGAATCTTCCGGCCGGCAGGGGGGACTAGCGGGGAACACAGATACGCAGTATTTT
-	-	TRBV28	15	TRBJ1-1	CASSLWGRGNTEAFF	TGTGCCAGCAGTTTATGGGGCAGGGGGAACACTGAAGCTTTCTTT
-	few	TRBV12-3/TRBV12-4	15	TRBJ2-3	CASRKQGINTDTQYF	TGTGCCAGCAGAAAACAGGGAATCAACACAGATACGCAGTATTTT
TRBD1	-	TRBV3-1	18	TRBJ1-5	CASSRGQGLKVSNQPQHF	TGTGCCAGCAGCCGGGGACAGGGGCTGAAGGTTAGCAATCAGCCCCAGCATTTT
-	-	TRBV28	15	TRBJ2-2	CASSAPGSNTGELFF	TGTGCCAGCAGTGCCCCGGGCTCGAACACCGGGGAGCTGTTTTTT
-	few	TRBV3-1	15	TRBJ1-6	CASSHGGILDSPLHF	TGTGCCAGCAGCCATGGGGGCATTCTCGATTCACCCCTCCACTTT
-	-	TRBV3-1	15	TRBJ2-3	CASSQDIVITDTQYF	TGTGCCAGCAGCCAAGATATAGTTATCACAGATACGCAGTATTTT
-	-	TRBV7-9	15	TRBJ2-4	CASSQGLAQPYIQYF	TGTGCCAGCAGCCAGGGCCTAGCACAGCCATACATTCAGTACTTC
-	few	TRBV5-1	16	TRBJ2-1	CASSSNPRGAYNEQFF	TGCGCCAGCAGCTCGAATCCCCGGGGGGCGTACAATGAGCAGTTCTTC
TRBD1	few	TRBV12-3/TRBV12-4	16	TRBJ1-4	CASSLGPGQGNEKLFF	TGTGCCAGCAGTTTAGGGCCGGGACAGGGGAATGAAAAACTGTTTTTT
TRBD2	many	TRBV4-2	14	TRBJ2-2	CASSQREGTGELFF	TGTGCCAGCAGCCAACGGGAGGGCACCGGGGAGCTGTTTTTT
-	few	TRBV9	14	TRBJ1-5	CASSDRDTNQPQHF	TGTGCCAGCAGCGACCGGGACACCAATCAGCCCCAGCATTTT
-	few	TRBV10-3	15	TRBJ2-5	CASLPAGANQETQYF	TGTGCCTCCTTACCAGCAGGCGCAAACCAAGAGACCCAGTACTTC